This T cell receptor beta chain originates from a study of blood T cell repertoires in COVID-19. Overall study: PBMCs, B-cell-depleted T cells, or T cells were the source of the cDNA or gDNA that made up the material.

The V end lost 5 bases, the J end lost 2 bases, and 13 bases lay between the germline ends. CDR3 size: 14 residues. Germline loops: CDR1 SGHAT, CDR2 FQNNGV. The repertoire was sequenced with immunoSEQ multiplex PCR; TCRdb's copy has only in-frame clones and lacks some. Among fewer than 300,000 clones listed, 80% to 90% were seen once. This rearrangement joins TRBV11-2 to TRBJ2-7; the D gene is possibly TRBD1 (5 bases). The TCR originated in a woman aged 25-40 years who had recovered from COVID-19. Sequencing was carried out using PBMCs or T cells enriched from blood (not recorded which). CDR3 bases: TGTGCCAGCAGCCCCCCCCCAGGGCCCTACGAGCAGTACTTC. Encoded protein: CASSPPPGPYEQYF.